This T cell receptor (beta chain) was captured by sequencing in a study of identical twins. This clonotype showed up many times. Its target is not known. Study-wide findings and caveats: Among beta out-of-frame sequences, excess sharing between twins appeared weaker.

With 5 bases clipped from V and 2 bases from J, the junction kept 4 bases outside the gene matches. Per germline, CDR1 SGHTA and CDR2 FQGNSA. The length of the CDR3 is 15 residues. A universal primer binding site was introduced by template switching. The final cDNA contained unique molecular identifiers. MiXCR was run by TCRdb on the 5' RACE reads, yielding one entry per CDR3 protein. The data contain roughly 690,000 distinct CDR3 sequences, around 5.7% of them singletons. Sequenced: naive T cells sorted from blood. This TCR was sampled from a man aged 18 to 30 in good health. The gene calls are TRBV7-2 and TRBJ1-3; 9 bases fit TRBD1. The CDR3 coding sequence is TGTGCCAGCAGCACCGGGACAGGGACTGGAAACACCATATATTTT. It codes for CASSTGTGTGNTIYF.